This T cell receptor beta chain was found in a study of PD-L1 blockade in urothelial cancer. About the study: Patients, treated from 2014 onward, received atezolizumab 1,200 mg intravenously every 3 weeks.

The table lists this clone with a few counts. The authors spiked synthetic TCR analog templates into each PCR. Using immunoSEQ multiplex PCR, the repertoire was profiled, and TCRdb retains in-frame clones only, with some absent. Among approximately 70,000 clones listed, about 89% were seen once. Patients had urothelial carcinoma that was locally advanced or metastatic. Sampling of each patient yielded between 1 and 8 specimens, collected pretreatment and on-treatment. This clonotype was obtained from a man aged 55 to 69 with urothelial cancer. Here the sequenced sample was PBMCs, taken around atezolizumab (anti-PD-L1) treatment.

In DNA form, the CDR3 reads TGTGCCACTACGGACAGGGGAAGTCAGCCCCAGCATTTT. Protein product: CATTDRGSQPQHF. V is TRBV10-3 and J is TRBJ1-5; 9 nucleotides line up with TRBD1. The CDR3 loop spans 13 amino acids. The V segment lost 10 bases and the J segment 6 bases; nucleotides outside the gene matches: 7. Germline assignment: CDR1 ENHRY and CDR2 SYGVKD.